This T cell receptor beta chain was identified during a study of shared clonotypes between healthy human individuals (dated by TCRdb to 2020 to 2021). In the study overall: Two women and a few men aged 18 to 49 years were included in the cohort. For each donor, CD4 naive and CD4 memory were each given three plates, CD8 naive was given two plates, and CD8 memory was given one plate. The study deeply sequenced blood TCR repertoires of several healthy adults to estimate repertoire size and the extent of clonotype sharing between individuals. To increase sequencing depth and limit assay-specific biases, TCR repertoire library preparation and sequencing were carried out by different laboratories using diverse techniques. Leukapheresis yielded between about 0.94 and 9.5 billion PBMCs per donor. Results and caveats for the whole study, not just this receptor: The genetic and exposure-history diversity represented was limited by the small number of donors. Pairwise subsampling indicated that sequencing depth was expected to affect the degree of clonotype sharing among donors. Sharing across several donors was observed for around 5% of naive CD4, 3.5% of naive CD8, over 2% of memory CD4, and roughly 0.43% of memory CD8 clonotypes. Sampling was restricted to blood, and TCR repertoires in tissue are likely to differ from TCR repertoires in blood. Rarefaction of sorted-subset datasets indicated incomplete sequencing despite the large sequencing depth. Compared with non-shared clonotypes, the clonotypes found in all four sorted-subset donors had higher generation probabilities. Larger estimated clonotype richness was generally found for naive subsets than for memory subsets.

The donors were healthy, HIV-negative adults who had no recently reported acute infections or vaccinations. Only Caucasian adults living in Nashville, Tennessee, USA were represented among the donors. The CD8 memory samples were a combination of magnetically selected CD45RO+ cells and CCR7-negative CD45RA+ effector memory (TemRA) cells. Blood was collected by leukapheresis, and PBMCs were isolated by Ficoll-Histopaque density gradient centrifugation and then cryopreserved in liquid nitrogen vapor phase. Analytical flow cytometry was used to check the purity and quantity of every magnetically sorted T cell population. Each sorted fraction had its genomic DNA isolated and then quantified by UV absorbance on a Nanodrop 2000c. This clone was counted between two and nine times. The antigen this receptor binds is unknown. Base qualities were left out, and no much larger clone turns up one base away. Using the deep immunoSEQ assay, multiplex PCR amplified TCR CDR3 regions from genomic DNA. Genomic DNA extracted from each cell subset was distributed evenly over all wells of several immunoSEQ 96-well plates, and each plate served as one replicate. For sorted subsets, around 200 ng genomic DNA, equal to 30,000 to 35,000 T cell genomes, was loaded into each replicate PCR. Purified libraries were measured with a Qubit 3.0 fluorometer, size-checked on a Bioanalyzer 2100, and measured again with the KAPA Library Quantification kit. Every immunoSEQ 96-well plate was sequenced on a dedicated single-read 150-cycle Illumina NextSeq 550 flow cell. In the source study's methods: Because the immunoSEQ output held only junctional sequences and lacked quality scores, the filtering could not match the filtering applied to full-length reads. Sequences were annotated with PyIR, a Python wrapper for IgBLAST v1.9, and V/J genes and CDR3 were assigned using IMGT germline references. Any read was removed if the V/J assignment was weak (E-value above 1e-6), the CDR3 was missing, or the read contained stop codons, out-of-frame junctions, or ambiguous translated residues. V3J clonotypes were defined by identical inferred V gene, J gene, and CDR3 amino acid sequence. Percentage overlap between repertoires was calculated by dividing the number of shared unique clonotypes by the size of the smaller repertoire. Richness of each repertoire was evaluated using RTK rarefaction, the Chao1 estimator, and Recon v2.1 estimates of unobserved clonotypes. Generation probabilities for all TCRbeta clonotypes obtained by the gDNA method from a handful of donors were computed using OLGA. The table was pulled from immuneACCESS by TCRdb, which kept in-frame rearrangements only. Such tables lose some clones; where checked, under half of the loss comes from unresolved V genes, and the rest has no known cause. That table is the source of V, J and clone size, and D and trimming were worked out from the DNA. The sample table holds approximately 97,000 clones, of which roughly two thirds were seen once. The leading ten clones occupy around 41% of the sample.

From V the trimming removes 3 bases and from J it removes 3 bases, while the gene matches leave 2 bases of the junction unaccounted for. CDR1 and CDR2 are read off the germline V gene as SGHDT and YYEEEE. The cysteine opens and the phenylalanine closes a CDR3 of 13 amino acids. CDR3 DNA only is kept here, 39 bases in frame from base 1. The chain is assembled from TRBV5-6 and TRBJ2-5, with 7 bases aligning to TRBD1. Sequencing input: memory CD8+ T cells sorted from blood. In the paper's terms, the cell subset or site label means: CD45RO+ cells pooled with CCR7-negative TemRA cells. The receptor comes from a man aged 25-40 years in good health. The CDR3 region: CASSWDSEETQYF. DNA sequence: TGTGCCAGCAGCTGGGACAGCGAAGAGACCCAGTACTTC.